This T cell receptor (beta chain) originates from a study of tumor-infiltrating lymphocytes in primary liver carcinoma. Constant-region priming of approximately 500 ng total RNA yielded TCR beta cDNA. Modified slightly, ARM-PCR produced TCR beta libraries over three nested multiplex PCR rounds. The two initial PCR rounds, roughly 10 cycles each, used TRBV1-TRBV30 forward and C-beta reverse primers. TCRdb analysed the multiplex PCR reads with MiXCR anew, one entry per CDR3 protein. The table lists 300,000 to 400,000 distinct CDR3 sequences, 65% of them singletons. Germline values: CDR1 MNHNS, CDR2 SASEGT. CDR3 length: 15 amino acids. The source of the blood RNA was unsorted whole blood, and germline DNA was extracted as well.

J is TRBJ2-6 and V is TRBV6-1; no firm D call. The specimen sequenced was peripheral blood. The TCR was taken from a man aged 40-49 years with primary liver carcinoma and hepatitis B virus infection. The CDR3 DNA sequence: TGTGTCGGCAGGAAGGAAGTGTCTGGGGCCAACGTCCTGACTTTC. It codes for CVGRKEVSGANVLTF.